This entry lists 4 T cell receptor beta chains sequenced from one sample in a study of CD8 T cells in Susac syndrome. Random hexamers were used to reverse transcribe an amount of roughly 0.45 to 1 ug RNA. TCRdb re-called the immunoSEQ multiplex PCR reads through MiXCR, storing one row per CDR3 protein. The sample lists 100,000 to 150,000 distinct CDR3 sequences, around 96% occurring once. The specimen sequenced was CD4+ T cells from PBMCs. The receptors stem from a human donor in good health.

This chain uses TRBV29-1 with TRBJ2-3; the match to TRBD2 covers 11 bases. This CDR3 contains 17 residues. The germline V gene has CDR1 SQVTM and CDR2 ANQGSEA. The J segment lost 3 bases and the V segment lost 8 bases, leaving 16 bases of the junction unmatched. The CDR3 nucleotides read TGCAGCTTCTCTGGGGGGGGGACTAGCGGCCTTACAGATACGCAGTATTTT. Protein product: CSFSGGGTSGLTDTQYF.

This sequence joins TRBV28 and TRBJ2-1; 9 bases are shared with TRBD1. The CDR3 runs to 20 residues. V gave up 4 bases and J gave up 0 bases; unmatched junction bases: 16. Germline values: CDR1 MDHEN, CDR2 SYDVKM. As DNA, the CDR3 is TGTGCCAGCAGTTCGGGACAGGGAGGACTTCTTCTAAGCTCCTACAATGAGCAGTTCTTC. Its protein is CASSSGQGGLLLSSYNEQFF.

The J gene is TRBJ2-2, the V gene TRBV28; 8 positions match TRBD1. V shed 2 bases, J shed 4 bases, and the junction held 9 bases outside the gene matches. Germline-derived CDR1 and CDR2 are MDHEN and SYDVKM. This CDR3 spans 17 amino acids. The DNA of the CDR3 is TGTGCCAGCAGTTTACGGAAGACAGGGGTATTCACCGGGGAGCTGTTTTTT. Its translation is CASSLRKTGVFTGELFF.

The chain combines TRBV7-6 with TRBJ2-7, with 7 bases that match TRBD2. The CDR3 runs to 15 residues. The V segment lost 5 bases and the J segment 3 bases; nucleotides outside the gene matches: 10. CDR1 is SGHVS and CDR2 is FNYEAQ in the germline V gene. The CDR3 DNA sequence: TGTGCCAGCAGCCCCAAAGCGGGGTCCAGCTACGAGCAGTACTTC. It is translated as CASSPKAGSSYEQYF.